This TCR beta chain was captured in a study of shared clonotypes between healthy human individuals. Overall study findings and caveats: The expectation was that sequencing depth would affect clonotype sharing among donors.

The CDR3 loop spans 17 amino acids. Germline CDR1 is KGHSH and CDR2 is LQKENI. The V and J ends lost 5 bases and 4 bases, in that order; junction bases with no gene match: 7. All of the donors resided in Nashville, Tennessee, and each was a Caucasian adult. Spread over ten immunoSEQ deep assay plates, unsorted PBMC DNA underwent sequencing. As handled by the study authors: ImmunoSEQ output lacked quality scores and full-length reads, limiting matched filtering. TCRdb's table, derived via immunoSEQ multiplex PCR, lists solely in-frame clones and lacks some. V and J calls and clone size are given by that table; D and trimming were obtained from the DNA. The table includes a few hundred thousand clones, around 78% detected once. Comments on this clone: The antigen remains undetermined.

The clonotype comes from a woman aged 40 to 50 in good health. Some clones in this sample may be carry-over from other donors' samples. Specimen: PBMCs. The J gene is TRBJ2-6, the V gene TRBV18; 11 bases line up with TRBD1. Here the CDR3 DNA reads TGTGCCAGCTCAACTGGACAGGGGGCGGGAGGGGCCAACGTCCTGACTTTC. Translation gives CASSTGQGAGGANVLTF.